Detailed here is one T cell receptor beta chain. The record originates from a study of shared clonotypes between healthy human individuals. Every subset's genomic DNA went evenly onto several immunoSEQ plates. The assay was immunoSEQ multiplex PCR, and TCRdb's table has in-frame clones only and misses some. The table shows some 980,000 clones, with approximately 76% occurring only once. There were only Caucasian adults among the donors, and all lived in Nashville, Tennessee. This CDR3 spans 14 amino acids. Germline V gene data show CDR1 as SGHTA and CDR2 as FQGNSA. Trimming removed 8 bases at V and 8 bases at J, with 20 bases between.

This TCR was sampled from a man younger than 35 in good health. The sample consisted of memory CD4+ T cells sorted from blood. Sample subset: CD45RA-negative fraction. This sequence joins TRBV7-2 and TRBJ2-3; D is unresolved. The DNA for the CDR3 is TGTGCCAGCTCAGCTTCATGGGTCGTAATTACGCAGTATTTT. Translating gives CASSASWVVITQYF.